This is a list of T cell receptor beta chains from one sample in a study of T cells in Graves' hyperthyroidism and ophthalmopathy. TCRdb ran MiXCR on the multiplex PCR reads and lists one entry per CDR3 protein. The table includes 270,000 or so distinct CDR3 sequences, 25% to 30% detected once. The sample comprised blood. These receptors were taken from a man aged 35-49 years with Graves' hyperthyroidism that later progressed to Graves' ophthalmopathy. CDR3s include the opening cysteine and the closing phenylalanine or tryptophan. A D gene is named only where the DNA matches it firmly. The size entry is marked missing in some rows and otherwise reads once, few, many or a size class.

TRBD2 TRBJ2-7 many TRBV20-1 TGCAGTGCTAGAGATCTTCGCGGGAGGGCCTTTTACGAGCAGTACTTC CSARDLRGRAFYEQYF
TRBD2 TRBJ2-5 many TRBV11-2 TGTGCCAGCAGCTTAGATGGTTATACTAGCGCTCAAGAGACCCAGTACTTC CASSLDGYTSAQETQYF
NA TRBJ1-5 few TRBV12-5 TGTGCTAGTGGCCCGAACTTGGGAGGTAGCAATCAGCCCCAGCATTTT CASGPNLGGSNQPQHF
TRBD2 TRBJ2-7 many TRBV20-1 TGCAGTGCTAGAGATCGCTTACTAGCGGGAGGGTCCTACGAGCAGTACTTC CSARDRLLAGGSYEQYF
NA TRBJ2-7 many TRBV6-1 TGTGCCAGCAGTGAAAGCTGGACGGACTACTCCTACGAGCAGTACTTC CASSESWTDYSYEQYF
NA TRBJ2-7 many TRBV27 TGTGCCAGCAGTTTTGACGGACCCTACGAGCAGTACTTC CASSFDGPYEQYF
TRBD2 TRBJ2-7 NA TRBV6-1 TGTGCCAGCACCCAGGGGGAACTAGCGGGAGGTTACGAGCAGTACTTC CASTQGELAGGYEQYF
TRBD1 TRBJ1-5 many TRBV6-5 TGTGCCAGCAAGGGACAGGGAGGCCAGCCCCAGCATTTT CASKGQGGQPQHF
NA TRBJ1-5 many TRBV19 TGTGCCAGTAGTAAGGGGCCAGGGCAGCCCCAGCATTTT CASSKGPGQPQHF
TRBD2 TRBJ2-7 NA TRBV18 TGTGCCAGCTCACCACCGGCTCCTAGCGGGAGGGCCCACGAGCAGTACTTC CASSPPAPSGRAHEQYF
TRBD2 TRBJ2-7 NA TRBV20-1 TGCAGTGCTAAAGTGGCTAGCGGCTCCTACGAGCAGTACTTC CSAKVASGSYEQYF
NA TRBJ1-2 few TRBV6-2/TRBV6-3 TGTGCCAGCAGCTACGTGGACTATGGCTACACCTTC CASSYVDYGYTF
NA TRBJ1-1 NA TRBV7-2 TGTGCCAGCAGCCTCCGACCGTACCAGAACACTGAAGCTTTCTTT CASSLRPYQNTEAFF
TRBD1 TRBJ2-2 NA TRBV28 TGTGCCAGCAGTCCCCTCGGGACAGCGAACACCGGGGAGCTGTTTTTT CASSPLGTANTGELFF
NA TRBJ1-2 many TRBV28 TGTGCCAGCAGTTTGAGGGGAACGGCTGGCTACACCTTC CASSLRGTAGYTF
NA TRBJ1-1 NA TRBV12-3/TRBV12-4 TGTGCCAGCAGTCCCTGGAATGAAGCTTTCTTT CASSPWNEAFF
NA TRBJ2-6 many TRBV11-2 TGTGCCAGCAGCCTCCAGTATGGTTCTGGGGCCAACGTCCTGACTTTC CASSLQYGSGANVLTF
NA TRBJ2-1 NA TRBV5-5 TGCGCCAGCAGCCAAGGGGACAACTACAATGAGCAGTTCTTC CASSQGDNYNEQFF
TRBD1 TRBJ2-2 many TRBV5-1 TGCGCCACCTCAGGGGACAGAGACACCGGGGAGCTGTTTTTT CATSGDRDTGELFF
TRBD1 TRBJ1-1 NA TRBV12-3/TRBV12-4 TGTGCCAGCAGACCGGGACAGGGGTATGCGAACACTGAAGCTTTCTTT CASRPGQGYANTEAFF
NA TRBJ1-2 many TRBV3-1 TGTGCCAGCAGCCAAGCGGGGGGCAGCTTTAACTATGGCTACACCTTC CASSQAGGSFNYGYTF
NA TRBJ2-7 many TRBV28 TGTGCCAGCAGTTTTGTCGGTTCAGGAGCCGCCGAGCAGTACTTC CASSFVGSGAAEQYF
NA TRBJ2-5 many TRBV9 TGTGCCAGCAGCGTAGGGCGGGATCAAGAGACCCAGTACTTC CASSVGRDQETQYF
NA TRBJ1-5 many TRBV20-1 TGCAGTGCCTCTGAAGCGAGTAGCAATCAGCCCCAGCATTTT CSASEASSNQPQHF
NA TRBJ2-5 NA TRBV6-1 TGTGCCAGCAGTGAAAATCCCGGGATGGTTTGGGAGACCCAGTACTTC CASSENPGMVWETQYF
TRBD2 TRBJ2-7 many TRBV12-3/TRBV12-4 TGTGCCAGCAGCTTAGGCGGGGGGTCCTACGAGCAGTACTTC CASSLGGGSYEQYF
NA TRBJ2-7 many TRBV4-1 TGCGCCAGCAGCCACGTGGGCACCGCCTACGAGCAGTACTTC CASSHVGTAYEQYF
TRBD1 TRBJ1-1 few TRBV12-3/TRBV12-4 TGTGCCAGCAGTACAGGGGGGGACACTGAAGCTTTCTTT CASSTGGDTEAFF
NA TRBJ1-1 NA TRBV20-1 TGCAGTGCCAGTGGGGTTCGGGGTTGGACTGAAGCTTTCTTT CSASGVRGWTEAFF
TRBD1 TRBJ1-1 many TRBV5-1 TGCGCCAGCGGACAGGGGGCAGACACTGAAGCTTTCTTT CASGQGADTEAFF
NA TRBJ1-6 many TRBV3-1 TGTGCCAGCAGCCAAGAATTGGGGAATTCACCCCTCCACTTT CASSQELGNSPLHF
TRBD1 TRBJ2-5 many TRBV24-1 TGTGCCACCAGTGAGCGGGACAGGGGCCTCCAAGAGACCCAGTACTTC CATSERDRGLQETQYF
NA TRBJ2-7 NA TRBV12-3/TRBV12-4 TGTGCCAGCAGTTGGGGGCGGAGTACCTACGAGCAGTACTTC CASSWGRSTYEQYF
NA TRBJ2-5 few TRBV7-2 TGTGCCAGCAGCTTCCTTGGCGGGGAAGAGACCCAGTACTTC CASSFLGGEETQYF